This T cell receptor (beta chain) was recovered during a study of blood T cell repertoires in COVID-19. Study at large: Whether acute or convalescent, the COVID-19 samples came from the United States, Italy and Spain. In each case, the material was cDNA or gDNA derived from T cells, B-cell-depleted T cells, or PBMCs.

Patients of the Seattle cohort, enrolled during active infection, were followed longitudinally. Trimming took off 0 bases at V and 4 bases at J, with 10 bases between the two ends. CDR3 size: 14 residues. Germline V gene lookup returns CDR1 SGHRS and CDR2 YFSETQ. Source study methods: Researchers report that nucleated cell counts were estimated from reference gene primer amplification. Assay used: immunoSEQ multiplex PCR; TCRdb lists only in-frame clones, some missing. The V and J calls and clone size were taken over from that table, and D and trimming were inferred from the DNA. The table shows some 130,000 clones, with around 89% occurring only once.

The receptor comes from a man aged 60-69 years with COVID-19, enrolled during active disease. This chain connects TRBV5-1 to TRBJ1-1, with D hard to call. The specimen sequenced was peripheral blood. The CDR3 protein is CASSLGQPGTEAFF. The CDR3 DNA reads TGCGCCAGCAGCTTGGGGCAGCCGGGCACTGAAGCTTTCTTT.